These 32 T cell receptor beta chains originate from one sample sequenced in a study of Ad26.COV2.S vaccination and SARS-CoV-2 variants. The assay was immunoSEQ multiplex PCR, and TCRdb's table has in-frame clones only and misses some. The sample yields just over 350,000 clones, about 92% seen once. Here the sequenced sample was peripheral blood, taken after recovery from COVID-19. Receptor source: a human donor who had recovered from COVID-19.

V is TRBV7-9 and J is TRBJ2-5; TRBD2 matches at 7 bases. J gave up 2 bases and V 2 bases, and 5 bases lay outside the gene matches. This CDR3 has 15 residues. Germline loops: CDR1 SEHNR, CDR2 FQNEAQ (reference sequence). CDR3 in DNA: TGTGCCAGCAGCTTACCTACTAGCGCACAAGAGACCCAGTACTTC. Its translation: CASSLPTSAQETQYF.

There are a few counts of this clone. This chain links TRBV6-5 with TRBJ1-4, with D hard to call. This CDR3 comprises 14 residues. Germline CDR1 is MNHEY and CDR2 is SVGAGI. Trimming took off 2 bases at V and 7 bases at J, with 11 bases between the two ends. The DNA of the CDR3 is TGTGCCAGCAGTTACGGGTCCGGTGGTGAAAAACTGTTTTTT. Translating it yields CASSYGSGGEKLFF.

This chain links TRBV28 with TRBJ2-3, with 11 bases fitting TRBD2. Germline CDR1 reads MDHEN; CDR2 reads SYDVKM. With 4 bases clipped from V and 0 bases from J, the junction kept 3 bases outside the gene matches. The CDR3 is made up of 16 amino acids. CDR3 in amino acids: CASSSIAGGSTDTQYF. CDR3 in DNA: TGTGCCAGCAGTTCCATAGCGGGGGGGAGCACAGATACGCAGTATTTT.

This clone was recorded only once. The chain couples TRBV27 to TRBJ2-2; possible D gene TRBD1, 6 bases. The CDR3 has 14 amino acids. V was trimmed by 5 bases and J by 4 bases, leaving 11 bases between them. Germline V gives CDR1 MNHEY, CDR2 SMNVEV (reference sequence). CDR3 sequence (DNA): TGTGCCAGCAGTCGCCAGGGGCGCACCGGGGAGCTGTTTTTT. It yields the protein CASSRQGRTGELFF.

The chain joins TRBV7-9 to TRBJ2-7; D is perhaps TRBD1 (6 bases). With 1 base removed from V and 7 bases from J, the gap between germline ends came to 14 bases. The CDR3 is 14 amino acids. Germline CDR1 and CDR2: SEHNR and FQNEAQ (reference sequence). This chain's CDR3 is CASSLGGLQGEQYF. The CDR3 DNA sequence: TGTGCCAGCAGCTTAGGGGGGCTCCAAGGAGAGCAGTACTTC.

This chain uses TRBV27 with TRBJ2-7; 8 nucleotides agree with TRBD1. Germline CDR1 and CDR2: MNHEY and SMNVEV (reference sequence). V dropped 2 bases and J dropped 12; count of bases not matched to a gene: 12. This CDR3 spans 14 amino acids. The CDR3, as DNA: TGTGCCAGCAGTTTAGGACCGGGACAGGACACTCGGTACTTC. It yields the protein CASSLGPGQDTRYF.

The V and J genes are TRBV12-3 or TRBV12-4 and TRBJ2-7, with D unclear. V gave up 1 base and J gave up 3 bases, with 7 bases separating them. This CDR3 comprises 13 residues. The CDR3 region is CASSLGVGYEQYF. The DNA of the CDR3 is TGTGCCAGCAGTTTAGGGGTCGGCTACGAGCAGTACTTC.

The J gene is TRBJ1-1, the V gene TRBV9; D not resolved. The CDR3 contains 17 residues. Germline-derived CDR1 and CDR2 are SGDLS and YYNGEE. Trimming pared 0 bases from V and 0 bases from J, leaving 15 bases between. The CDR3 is CASSVGDILYMNTEAFF. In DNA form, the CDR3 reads TGTGCCAGCAGCGTAGGAGACATTCTCTACATGAACACTGAAGCTTTCTTT.

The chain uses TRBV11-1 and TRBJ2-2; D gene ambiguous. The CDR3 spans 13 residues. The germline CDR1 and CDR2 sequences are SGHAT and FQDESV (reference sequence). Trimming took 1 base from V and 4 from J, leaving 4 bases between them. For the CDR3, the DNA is TGTGCCAGCAGCTTAGGGTTCACCGGGGAGCTGTTTTTT. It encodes CASSLGFTGELFF.

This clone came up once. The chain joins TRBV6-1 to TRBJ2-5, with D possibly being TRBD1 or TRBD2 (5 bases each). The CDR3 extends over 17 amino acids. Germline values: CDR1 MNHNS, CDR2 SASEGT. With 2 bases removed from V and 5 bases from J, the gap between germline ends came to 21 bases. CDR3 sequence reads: CASSEPRPLGAGETQYF. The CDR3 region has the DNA TGTGCCAGCAGTGAACCCCGCCCTCTCGGGGCCGGGGAGACCCAGTACTTC.

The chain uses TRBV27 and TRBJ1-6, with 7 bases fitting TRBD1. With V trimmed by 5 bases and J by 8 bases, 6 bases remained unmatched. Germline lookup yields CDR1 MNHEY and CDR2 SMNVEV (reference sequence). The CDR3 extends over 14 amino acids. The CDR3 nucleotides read TGTGCCAGCAGTCTCGACAGGGTCTATTCACCCCTCCACTTT. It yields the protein CASSLDRVYSPLHF.

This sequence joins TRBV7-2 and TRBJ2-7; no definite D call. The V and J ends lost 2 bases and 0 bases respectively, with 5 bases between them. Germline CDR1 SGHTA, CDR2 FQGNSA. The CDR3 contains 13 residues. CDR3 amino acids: CASSLWHSYEQYF. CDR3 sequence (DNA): TGTGCCAGCAGCTTATGGCACTCCTACGAGCAGTACTTC.

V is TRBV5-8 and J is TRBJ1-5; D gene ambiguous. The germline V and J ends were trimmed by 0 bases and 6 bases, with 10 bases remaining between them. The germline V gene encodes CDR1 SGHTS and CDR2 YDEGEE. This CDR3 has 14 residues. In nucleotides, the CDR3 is TGTGCCAGCAGCTTGGGTGATCTAGTTCAGCCCCAGCATTTT. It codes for CASSLGDLVQPQHF. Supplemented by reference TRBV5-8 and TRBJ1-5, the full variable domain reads EAGVTQSPTHLIKTRGQQATLRCSPISGHTSVYWYQQALGLGLQFLLWYDEGEERNRGNFPPRFSGRQFPNYSSELNVNALELEDSALYLCASSLGDLVQPQHFGDGTRLSIL.

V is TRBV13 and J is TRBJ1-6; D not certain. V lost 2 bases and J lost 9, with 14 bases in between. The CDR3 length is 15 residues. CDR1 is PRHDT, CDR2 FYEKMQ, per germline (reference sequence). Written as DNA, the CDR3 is TGTGCCAGCAGCTTATTGGGTCCCGACTCTTCACCCCTCCACTTT. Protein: CASSLLGPDSSPLHF.

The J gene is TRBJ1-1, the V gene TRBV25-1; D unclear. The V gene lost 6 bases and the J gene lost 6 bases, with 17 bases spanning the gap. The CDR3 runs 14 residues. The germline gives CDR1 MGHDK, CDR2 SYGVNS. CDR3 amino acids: CASRGWDSVPEAFF. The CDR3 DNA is TGTGCCAGCAGAGGATGGGATTCGGTCCCTGAAGCTTTCTTT.

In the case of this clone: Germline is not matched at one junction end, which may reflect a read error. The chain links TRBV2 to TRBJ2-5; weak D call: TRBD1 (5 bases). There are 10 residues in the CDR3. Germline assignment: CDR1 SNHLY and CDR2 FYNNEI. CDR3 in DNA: TGTGCCAGCAGAGAAGGGGCCCAGTACTTC. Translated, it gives CASREGAQYF.

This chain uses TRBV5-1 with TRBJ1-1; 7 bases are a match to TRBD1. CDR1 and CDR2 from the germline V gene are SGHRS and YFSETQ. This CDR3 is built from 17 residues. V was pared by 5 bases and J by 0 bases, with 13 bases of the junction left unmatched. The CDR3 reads CASSPRGRTNLNTEAFF. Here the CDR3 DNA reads TGCGCCAGCAGTCCGAGGGGGCGAACAAATCTGAACACTGAAGCTTTCTTT. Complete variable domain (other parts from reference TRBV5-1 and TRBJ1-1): KAGVTQTPRYLIKTRGQQVTLSCSPISGHRSVSWYQQTPGQGLQFLFEYFSETQRNKGNFPGRFSGRQFSNSRSEMNVSTLELGDSALYLCASSPRGRTNLNTEAFFGQGTRLTVV.

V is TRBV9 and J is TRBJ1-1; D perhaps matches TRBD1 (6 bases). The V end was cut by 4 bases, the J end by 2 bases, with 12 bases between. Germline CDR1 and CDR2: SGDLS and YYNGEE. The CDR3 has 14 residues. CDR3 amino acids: CASSLEQGNTEAFF. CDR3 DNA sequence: TGTGCCAGCAGCCTTGAACAGGGTAACACTGAAGCTTTCTTT.

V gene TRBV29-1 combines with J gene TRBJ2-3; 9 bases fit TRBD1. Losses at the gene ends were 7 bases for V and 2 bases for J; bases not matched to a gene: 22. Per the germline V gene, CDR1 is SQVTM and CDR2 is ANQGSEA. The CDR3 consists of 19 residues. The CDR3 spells CSAHMAPGQGRGTTDTQYF. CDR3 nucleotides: TGCAGCGCCCACATGGCTCCGGGACAGGGAAGAGGTACCACAGATACGCAGTATTTT.

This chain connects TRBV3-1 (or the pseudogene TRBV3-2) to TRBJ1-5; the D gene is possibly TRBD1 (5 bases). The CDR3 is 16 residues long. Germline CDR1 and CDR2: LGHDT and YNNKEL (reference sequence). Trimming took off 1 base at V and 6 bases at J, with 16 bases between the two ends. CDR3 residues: CASSQGVEQGGQPQHF. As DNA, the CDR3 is TGTGCCAGCAGCCAAGGCGTCGAGCAGGGCGGTCAGCCCCAGCATTTT.

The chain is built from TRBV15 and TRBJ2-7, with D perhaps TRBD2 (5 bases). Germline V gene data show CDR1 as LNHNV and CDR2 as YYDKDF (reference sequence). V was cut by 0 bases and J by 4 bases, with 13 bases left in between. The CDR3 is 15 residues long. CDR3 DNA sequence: TGTGCCACCAGCAGAGATTCCCGGGAAGCTTACGAGCAGTACTTC. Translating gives CATSRDSREAYEQYF.

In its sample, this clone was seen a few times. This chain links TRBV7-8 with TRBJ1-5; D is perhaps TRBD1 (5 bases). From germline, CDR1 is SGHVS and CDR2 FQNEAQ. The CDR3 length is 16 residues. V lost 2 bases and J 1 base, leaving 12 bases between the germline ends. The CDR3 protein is CASSLIGRGSNQPQHF. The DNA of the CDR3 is TGTGCCAGCAGCTTAATTGGGCGGGGGAGCAATCAGCCCCAGCATTTT.

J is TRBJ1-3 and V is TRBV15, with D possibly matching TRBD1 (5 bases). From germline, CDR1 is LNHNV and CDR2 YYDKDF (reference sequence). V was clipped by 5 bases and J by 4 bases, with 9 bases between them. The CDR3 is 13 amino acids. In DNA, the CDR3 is TGTGCCACCAGCGACAGACAGGGAAACACCATATATTTT. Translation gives CATSDRQGNTIYF.

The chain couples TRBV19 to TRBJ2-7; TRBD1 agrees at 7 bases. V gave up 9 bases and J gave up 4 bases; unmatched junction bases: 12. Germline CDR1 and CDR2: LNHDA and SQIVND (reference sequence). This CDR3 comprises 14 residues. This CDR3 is CASLGTASPYEQYF. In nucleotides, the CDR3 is TGTGCCAGCCTTGGGACAGCAAGCCCATACGAGCAGTACTTC.

The CDR3 DNA follows: TGTGCCAGCAGTGAAGGGGGGAACGAGCAGTACTTC. It is translated as CASSEGGNEQYF. The chain links TRBV6-1 to TRBJ2-7, with D tentatively TRBD1 or TRBD2 (5 bases each). Deletions cut 1 base from V and 5 bases from J, with 6 bases between. This CDR3 is 12 amino acids long. Germline values: CDR1 MNHNS, CDR2 SASEGT.

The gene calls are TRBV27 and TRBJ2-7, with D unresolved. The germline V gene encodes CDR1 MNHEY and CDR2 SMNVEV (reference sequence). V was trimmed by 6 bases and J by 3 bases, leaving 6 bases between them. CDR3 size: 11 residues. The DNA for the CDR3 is TGTGCCAGCAGAAAGAACTACGAGCAGTACTTC. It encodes CASRKNYEQYF.

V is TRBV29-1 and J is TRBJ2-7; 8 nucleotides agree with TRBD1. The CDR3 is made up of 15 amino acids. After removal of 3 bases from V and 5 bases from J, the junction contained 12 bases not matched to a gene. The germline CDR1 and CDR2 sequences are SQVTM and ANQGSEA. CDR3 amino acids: CSVEGGQEEINEQYF. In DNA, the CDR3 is TGCAGCGTTGAGGGGGGACAGGAGGAGATAAACGAGCAGTACTTC.

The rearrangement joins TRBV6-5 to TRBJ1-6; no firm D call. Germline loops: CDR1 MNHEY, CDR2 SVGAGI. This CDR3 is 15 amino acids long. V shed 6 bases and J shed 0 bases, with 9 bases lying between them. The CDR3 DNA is TGTGCCAGCAGAGATGGGGTCTCCTATAATTCACCCCTCCACTTT. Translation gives CASRDGVSYNSPLHF.

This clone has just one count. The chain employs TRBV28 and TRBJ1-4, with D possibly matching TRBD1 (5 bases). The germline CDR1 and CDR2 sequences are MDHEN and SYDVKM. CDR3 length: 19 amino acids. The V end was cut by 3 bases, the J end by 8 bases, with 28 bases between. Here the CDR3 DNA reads TGTGCCAGCAGTTTGGCGGCGGCCGGGGACCCCCAATCCGACGAAAAACTGTTTTTT. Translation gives CASSLAAAGDPQSDEKLFF. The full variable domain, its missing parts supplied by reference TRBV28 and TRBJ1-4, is DVKVTQSSRYLVKRTGEKVFLECVQDMDHENMFWYRQDPGLGLRLIYFSYDVKMKEKGDIPEGYSVSREKKERFSLILESASTNQTSMYLCASSLAAAGDPQSDEKLFFGSGTQLSVL.

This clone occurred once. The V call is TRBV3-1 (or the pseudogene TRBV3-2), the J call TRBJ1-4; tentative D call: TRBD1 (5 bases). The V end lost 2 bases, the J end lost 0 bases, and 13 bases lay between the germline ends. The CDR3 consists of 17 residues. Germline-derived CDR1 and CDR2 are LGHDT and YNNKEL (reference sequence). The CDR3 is CASSQRGRHATNEKLFF. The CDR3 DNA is TGTGCCAGCAGCCAACGGGGGAGGCATGCAACTAATGAAAAACTGTTTTTT.

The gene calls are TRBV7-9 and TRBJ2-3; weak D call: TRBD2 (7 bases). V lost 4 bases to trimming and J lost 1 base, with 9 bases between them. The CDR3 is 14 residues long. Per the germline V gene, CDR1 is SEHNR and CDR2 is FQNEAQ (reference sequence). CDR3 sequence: CASSWGGRTDTQYF. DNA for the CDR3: TGTGCCAGCAGCTGGGGGGGGCGCACAGATACGCAGTATTTT.

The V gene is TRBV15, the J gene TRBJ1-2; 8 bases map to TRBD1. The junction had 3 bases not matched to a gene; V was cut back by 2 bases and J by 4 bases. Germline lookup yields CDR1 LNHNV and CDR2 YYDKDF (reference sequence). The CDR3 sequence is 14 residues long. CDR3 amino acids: CATSRHTGGYGYTF. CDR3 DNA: TGTGCCACCAGCAGACATACAGGGGGCTATGGCTACACCTTC.